This TCR beta chain was identified during a study of blood T cell repertoires in COVID-19 (TCRdb year 2020). About the study as a whole: Collaborator samples came from the United States, Italy and Spain and covered acute and convalescent phases of COVID-19. The material from the prospective study consisted of cDNA or gDNA derived from T cells, B-cell-depleted T cells, or PBMCs. The dataset comprised deeply sampled blood TCRbeta repertoires from subjects exposed to, actively infected with, or recovered from COVID-19. The repertoires were released in a freely available public database meant as a resource for research on the immune response to SARS-CoV-2. Samples were obtained from the ongoing ImmuneRACE study (first 160 participants) and from roughly 1,300 subjects provided by 6 global collaborators. The sample metadata nearly always contained a de-identified subject ID, COVID-19 status, age in years and sex. HLA class I and class II types, where available, came from metadata supplied by the sample provider rather than from assay-based typing. Results and caveats for the whole study, not just this receptor: The quantity of clinical and demographic metadata differed by source and by participant and was supplied without curation.

Inclusive of the bounding cysteine and phenylalanine, the CDR3 is 16 residues long. The entry retains the CDR3 DNA only, 48 bases that are in frame from base 1. Deletion took 6 bases off V and 8 bases off J, with a span of 23 bases between the germline ends. From a lookup of the germline V gene, CDR1 and CDR2 are SGHTA and FQGNSA. Note on this clone: What antigen it recognizes has not been identified. The record has no base qualities; no much larger clone is one base away.

Each collaborating institution followed its own protocols to collect whole blood in K2EDTA tubes. For TCRbeta analysis, collaborator samples were shipped as frozen whole blood, as isolated PBMCs, or as DNA extracted from either sample type. The immunoSEQ Assay, a bias-controlled multiplex PCR, was used to amplify TCRbeta CDR3 regions from genomic DNA. In the original analysis: Within the assay, amplification of reference gene primers was used to estimate how many nucleated cells each sample contained. Sequence reads were collapsed and filtered to measure the absolute abundance of every unique TCRbeta CDR3 rearrangement. Productive Simpson clonality was computed per sample as the square root of Simpson's diversity index over productive rearrangements. Imported from immuneACCESS, the table was reduced by TCRdb to in-frame sequences with V and J called. These copies leave out some clones; in studies compared against another copy, an unresolved V gene accounts for under half, and the cause of the remainder is not known. For V, J and clone size, that table is used; D and trimming come from the DNA. The table for this sample lists approximately 110,000 clones; about 78% of them were counted only once. The ten largest make up about 4.5% of the sample.

The TCR was taken from a human donor in a cohort sampled during active or convalescent COVID-19. Sequencing input: peripheral blood. This receptor chain uses TRBV7-2 and TRBJ2-1; a tentative D match to TRBD1 spans 6 bases. The CDR3: CASRSPQGLSPYEQFF. The sequence in DNA is TGTGCCAGCAGGTCGCCCCAGGGGCTGTCCCCTTATGAGCAGTTCTTC.